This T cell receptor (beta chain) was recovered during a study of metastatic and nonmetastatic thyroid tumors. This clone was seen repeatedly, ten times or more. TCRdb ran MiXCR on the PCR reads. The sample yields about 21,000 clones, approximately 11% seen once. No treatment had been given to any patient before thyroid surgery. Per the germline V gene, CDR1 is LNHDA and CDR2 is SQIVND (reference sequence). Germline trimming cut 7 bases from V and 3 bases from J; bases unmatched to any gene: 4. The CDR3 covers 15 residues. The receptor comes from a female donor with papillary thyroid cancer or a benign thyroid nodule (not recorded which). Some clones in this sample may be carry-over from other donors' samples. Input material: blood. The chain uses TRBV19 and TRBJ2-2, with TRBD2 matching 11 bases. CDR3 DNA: TGTGCCAGTAAGGGACTAGCGGACCACACCGGGGAGCTGTTTTTT. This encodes CASKGLADHTGELFF.